Below, one T cell receptor (beta chain) is given with its context. A read error may account for a junction end that differs from germline. Both 60 Vbeta primers and 13 Jbeta primers went into the PCR. Measured with immunoSEQ multiplex PCR; TCRdb has only the in-frame clones, and not every one. The table lists roughly 100,000 clones, 60% to 80% of them singletons. The data derive from a study of cytomegalovirus exposure and HLA in healthy donors. Per the germline V gene, CDR1 is ENHRY and CDR2 is SYGVKD. The CDR3 is made up of 13 amino acids. This sequence joins TRBV10-3 and TRBJ1-1; D possibly corresponds to TRBD1 (5 bases). What was sequenced was PBMCs. This clonotype originated in a woman aged 60-75 years in good health and CMV-seropositive. The DNA of the CDR3 is TGTGCCACCTCCCTGGGCCAACAGGCTGAGGCTTTCTTT. Translating it yields CATSLGQQAEAFF.